The rows below give T cell receptor beta chains drawn from one sample of a study of blood T cell repertoires in COVID-19. Clones were sequenced by immunoSEQ multiplex PCR, and TCRdb holds only the in-frame ones, with some missing. Here the sample spans about 210,000 clones, approximately 91% being singletons. Input material: peripheral blood. These TCRs come from a man aged 40-50 years with acute or convalescent COVID-19. Both conserved end residues are part of each CDR3. A D gene is named only where the DNA matches it firmly. A clone size is listed for some rows: how often the clone was seen (once, few, many), or a class if it is expanded.

TRBJ2-4 - - TRBV7-2 TGTGCCAGCAGCTTAGAACGGGAATTAGCCAAAAACATTCAGTACTTC CASSLERELAKNIQYF
TRBJ1-1 - - TRBV6-5 TGTGCCAGCAAGGACTTGACTGAAGCTTTCTTT CASKDLTEAFF
TRBJ2-3 few - TRBV6-2/TRBV6-3 TGTGCCAGCAGTTACAGGAGCGCGAGAATAGATACGCAGTATTTT CASSYRSARIDTQYF
TRBJ2-4 - - TRBV5-4 TGTGCCAGCAGCAAAGAGACAGGTGCCAAAAACATTCAGTACTTC CASSKETGAKNIQYF
TRBJ2-7 - TRBD2 TRBV2 TGTGCCAGCAACGGGAGGGTCGAGCAGTACTTC CASNGRVEQYF
TRBJ2-7 once - TRBV7-9 TGTGCCAGCAGCTTCACGCGCGGGGAAAGGAGCTCCTACGAGCAGTACTTC CASSFTRGERSSYEQYF
TRBJ2-7 - - TRBV7-9 TGTGCCAGCAGCCTCACCGGTAGCTCCTACGAGCAGTACTTC CASSLTGSSYEQYF
TRBJ2-7 - TRBD2 TRBV27 TGTGCCAGCAGTTTATCGGTGGGACTACTCTACGAGCAGTACTTC CASSLSVGLLYEQYF
TRBJ2-7 - TRBD1 TRBV10-3 TGTGCCATCAGAAAACAGGGGGCATCAGAAGAGCAGTACTTC CAIRKQGASEEQYF
TRBJ2-5 once TRBD2 TRBV7-7 TGTGCCAGCAGCTTAACGGTGGGGGGGCAAGAGACCCAGTACTTC CASSLTVGGQETQYF
TRBJ2-5 - - TRBV6-5 TGTGCCAGCAGTTACTCGAATGCCGCAGGAAAAGAGACCCAGTACTTC CASSYSNAAGKETQYF
TRBJ2-5 - TRBD2 TRBV28 TGTGCCAGCAGTTTAGGCGGGGGAGTCCAAGAGACCCAGTACTTC CASSLGGGVQETQYF
TRBJ1-2 - - TRBV20-1 TGCAGTGCTAGTTGGGAAAAAGGGGACTATGGCTACACCTTC CSASWEKGDYGYTF
TRBJ2-1 - TRBD2 TRBV5-1 TGCGCCAGCATGCGGACTAGCGGGAGGTTGAGCTCCTACAATGAGCAGTTCTTC CASMRTSGRLSSYNEQFF
TRBJ2-3 - TRBD2 TRBV27 TGTGCCAGCAGTTCAACGCGGGAGGGCGATACGCAGTATTTT CASSSTREGDTQYF
TRBJ1-4 - TRBD1 TRBV11-2 TGTGCCAGCAGCTTTATAGGGGGCTCCGAAGAAAAACTGTTTTTT CASSFIGGSEEKLFF
TRBJ2-7 - TRBD2 TRBV27 TGTGCCAGCAGTCCGCCGCCTAGCGGGAGAGGCGAGCAGTACTTC CASSPPPSGRGEQYF
TRBJ2-7 once - TRBV9 TGTGCCAGCAGCGCGGGGTGGGGGACACCCTACGAGCAGTACTTC CASSAGWGTPYEQYF
TRBJ1-1 - TRBD1 TRBV11-1 TGTGCCAGCAGCTTGGACAGGGTGGACACTGAAGCTTTCTTT CASSLDRVDTEAFF
TRBJ2-7 - TRBD2 TRBV18 TGTGCCAGCTCACCACCGTCGGGAGGGCCTAACGAGCAGTACTTC CASSPPSGGPNEQYF
TRBJ2-3 - - TRBV7-2 TGTGCCAGCACCCCCCCGGGACTCCTGGGAGATACGCAGTATTTT CASTPPGLLGDTQYF
TRBJ2-1 once - TRBV28 TGTGCCAGCAGTCCGCCCCCGGGACTTTACAATGAGCAGTTCTTC CASSPPPGLYNEQFF
TRBJ2-1 - - TRBV28 TGTGCCAGCAGTTTGTCCATACTAGTGACGACCTACAATGAGCAGTTCTTC CASSLSILVTTYNEQFF
TRBJ2-5 - TRBD1 TRBV5-6 TGTGCCAGCAGCTTGGCGGCAGGGGGCAAAGAGACCCAGTACTTC CASSLAAGGKETQYF
TRBJ2-1 - TRBD2 TRBV5-1 TGCGCCAGCAGACTAGCGGGAGGGCCTCCTGAGCAGTTCTTC CASRLAGGPPEQFF
TRBJ1-5 - - TRBV19 TGTGCCAGTAGTATAGCTAATCAGCCCCAGCATTTT CASSIANQPQHF
TRBJ1-2 few TRBD1 TRBV11-2 TGTGCCAGCAGCTACGGGACAGGGAACTATGGCTACACCTTC CASSYGTGNYGYTF
TRBJ1-6 - TRBD1 TRBV4-2 TGTGCCAGCAGCCTAAGAACAGGGGATTCACCCCTCCACTTT CASSLRTGDSPLHF
TRBJ1-1 - - TRBV24-1 TGTGCCACCAGTGGGTCAGGAAGCCTGAACACTGAAGCTTTCTTT CATSGSGSLNTEAFF
TRBJ2-2 - TRBD2 TRBV13 TGTGCCAGCAGCTACGTAGCGGGAGGAACCGGGGAGCTGTTTTTT CASSYVAGGTGELFF
TRBJ2-3 - - TRBV6-5 TGTGCCAGCAATCGAGGAAAAGTGGATACGCAGTATTTT CASNRGKVDTQYF
TRBJ2-7 - TRBD1 TRBV3-1/TRBV3-2 TGTGCCAGCAGCCCCACCGGGGACAGGTTTTACGAGCAGTACTTC CASSPTGDRFYEQYF
TRBJ1-4 - - TRBV5-8 TGTGCCAGCAGCTTGGCCGGTAGGGAGGCTGAAAAACTGTTTTTT CASSLAGREAEKLFF
TRBJ2-1 - - TRBV7-3 TGTGCCAGCAGCTCCCCAGGGAATGGTCTAAATGAGCAGTTCTTC CASSSPGNGLNEQFF
TRBJ2-1 - - TRBV28 TGTGCCAGCAGTTTTTCTAGGCCGAGTTACAATGAGCAGTTCTTC CASSFSRPSYNEQFF
TRBJ2-2 - TRBD1 TRBV7-3 TGTGCCAGCAGCCGGCGACAGGGCACGAACACCGGGGAGCTGTTTTTT CASSRRQGTNTGELFF
TRBJ2-7 - TRBD1 TRBV7-2 TGTGCCAGCAGCCCATACGACAGGGATCGTGAGCAGTACTTC CASSPYDRDREQYF
TRBJ2-5 - TRBD2 TRBV4-1 TGCGCCAGCAGCCAGGCCGGGACTAGAATAGAGACCCAGTACTTC CASSQAGTRIETQYF
TRBJ1-2 - TRBD1 TRBV28 TGTGTCAGCAGTTTGGGATTCCGGGACAGGGTGGGCTACACCTTC CVSSLGFRDRVGYTF
TRBJ2-5 - TRBD1 TRBV20-1 TGCAGTGCTGGTGGGACAGCGAAAGAGACCCAGTACTTC CSAGGTAKETQYF
TRBJ2-7 - TRBD1 TRBV7-9 TGTGCCAGCACCAACCCCCGACAGGGGGCGGGTGAGCAGTACTTC CASTNPRQGAGEQYF
TRBJ2-1 - TRBD2 TRBV6-2/TRBV6-3 TGTGCCAGCAACCCTAGCGGGAGAGGCGGTACTTACAATGAGCAGTTCTTC CASNPSGRGGTYNEQFF
TRBJ1-2 few - TRBV4-1 TGCGCCAGCAGCCACACAGATTCTAACTATGGCTACACCTTC CASSHTDSNYGYTF
TRBJ2-3 - TRBD2 TRBV16 TGTGCCAGCAGCCACGGGGGGGCGCAGGATACGCAGTATTTT CASSHGGAQDTQYF
TRBJ2-1 - TRBD1 TRBV9 TGTGCCAGCAGCATCCGGGACAGCTCCTACAATGAGCAGTTCTTC CASSIRDSSYNEQFF
TRBJ2-1 once - TRBV12-3/TRBV12-4 TGTGCCAGCAGTCCGGACTCTCTAGAGCAGTTCTTC CASSPDSLEQFF
TRBJ2-7 - - TRBV5-1 TGCGCCAGCAGCTTGGGAGCGGGCCCGGGCGGTGGCGAGCAGTACTTC CASSLGAGPGGGEQYF
TRBJ2-7 few - TRBV30 TGTGCCTGGAGTGTGGCTTACGAGCAGTACTTC CAWSVAYEQYF
TRBJ2-3 - TRBD2 TRBV4-3 TGCGCCAGCAGCCAAGAATTCGCAACTAGCGGGGGTAGCACAGATACGCAGTATTTT CASSQEFATSGGSTDTQYF
TRBJ2-7 - TRBD1 TRBV18 TGTGCCAGCTCACCACCGGGACAGAGTAACTACGAGCAGTACTTC CASSPPGQSNYEQYF
TRBJ2-7 - TRBD1 TRBV5-1 TGCGCCAGCAGCCGGGACAGCCTCTACGAGCAGTACTTC CASSRDSLYEQYF